Listed below are T cell receptor beta chains from one sample, sequenced in a study of T cell changes during pregnancy in multiple sclerosis. The assay was immunoSEQ multiplex PCR, and TCRdb's table has in-frame clones only and misses some. The sample yields under 35,000 clones, approximately 88% seen once. The sample consisted of CD8+ T cells from peripheral blood mononuclear cells, taken before pregnancy. The source of these receptors is a female donor with multiple sclerosis, enrolled in a pregnancy study. Each CDR3 is given with its conserved first and last residue. D genes are given only for firm matches. Where a row states a size, it is once, few, many or the class of an expanded clone; other rows omit it.

D gene	V gene	clone size	J gene	CDR3 protein	CDR3 DNA
.	TRBV27	.	TRBJ2-7	CASSQGLISYEQYF	TGTGCCAGCAGTCAGGGTCTGATATCCTACGAGCAGTACTTC
.	TRBV27	.	TRBJ2-5	CASRGGRETQYF	TGTGCCAGCAGGGGGGGGCGGGAGACCCAGTACTTC
TRBD2	TRBV7-9	.	TRBJ2-1	CASSSGPTSGGADEQFF	TGTGCCAGCAGCTCTGGCCCGACTAGCGGGGGGGCCGATGAGCAGTTCTTC
.	TRBV12-5	.	TRBJ1-1	CASGLDRSLNTEAFF	TGTGCTAGTGGTTTGGACAGGTCGCTGAACACTGAAGCTTTCTTT
TRBD1	TRBV11-2	.	TRBJ2-2	CASSPWGQDTGELFF	TGTGCCAGCAGCCCCTGGGGACAGGACACCGGGGAGCTGTTTTTT
.	TRBV14	.	TRBJ1-3	CASSQDGLWTTWNF	TGTGCCAGCAGCCAAGACGGACTCTGGACCACCTGGAATTTT
.	TRBV15	once	TRBJ2-5	CATSTRQRETQYF	TGTGCCACCAGCACCAGACAGAGGGAGACCCAGTACTTC
.	TRBV21-1	.	TRBJ2-1	CASSKGTSGRSYNEQFF	TGTGCCAGCAGCAAAGGAACTAGCGGGAGGTCCTACAATGAGCAGTTCTTC
.	TRBV9	.	TRBJ2-3	CASSYTGSTDTQYF	TGTGCCAGCAGTTACACAGGGAGCACAGATACGCAGTATTTT
.	TRBV19	.	TRBJ1-5	CASSLGASNQPQHF	TGTGCCAGTAGTCTTGGGGCGAGCAATCAGCCCCAGCATTTT
.	TRBV27	.	TRBJ1-1	CASCLGRGTEAFF	TGTGCCAGCTGCCTGGGTCGCGGCACTGAAGCTTTCTTT
TRBD1	TRBV6-5	.	TRBJ1-2	CASSATGFGYGYTF	TGTGCCAGCAGTGCGACAGGGTTCGGCTATGGCTACACCTTC
TRBD2	TRBV13	.	TRBJ2-5	CASSARGEQETQYF	TGTGCCAGCAGCGCGCGGGGGGAACAAGAGACCCAGTACTTC
.	TRBV6-6	.	TRBJ1-2	CASSSNRVDGYTF	TGTGCCAGCAGCTCAAACAGGGTAGATGGCTACACCTTC
.	TRBV7-3	once	TRBJ2-1	CASSLFPSSGVEQFF	TGTGCCAGCAGCTTATTTCCCTCGTCTGGAGTTGAGCAGTTCTTC
.	TRBV15	.	TRBJ2-5	CATSRVGGETQYF	TGTGCCACCAGCAGAGTGGGGGGAGAGACCCAGTACTTC
.	TRBV6-5	few	TRBJ1-5	CASSPGGQPQHF	TGTGCCAGCAGTCCCGGGGGTCAGCCCCAGCATTTT
TRBD1	TRBV4-3	.	TRBJ2-7	CASSPTSGTGDGEQYF	TGCGCCAGCAGCCCTACCTCCGGGACAGGGGATGGGGAGCAGTACTTC
.	TRBV5-6	once	TRBJ2-7	CASSGGAAREQYF	TGTGCCAGCAGCGGGGGGGCAGCTCGAGAGCAGTACTTC
TRBD2	TRBV6-1	.	TRBJ2-7	CASSEVTSGSYEQYF	TGTGCCAGCAGTGAAGTGACTAGCGGCTCCTACGAGCAGTACTTC
.	TRBV7-9	.	TRBJ2-1	CASSSEASSYNEQFF	TGTGCCAGCAGCTCAGAGGCCAGCTCCTACAATGAGCAGTTCTTC
.	TRBV7-9	.	TRBJ2-7	CASSLLPGTYEQYF	TGTGCCAGCAGCTTACTCCCGGGAACCTACGAGCAGTACTTC
.	TRBV30	.	TRBJ2-7	CAWSVGQGFDEQYF	TGTGCCTGGAGTGTAGGGCAGGGGTTCGACGAGCAGTACTTC
TRBD2	TRBV27	few	TRBJ2-7	CASSLSGGAEQYF	TGTGCCAGCAGTTTGTCGGGGGGGGCCGAGCAGTACTTC
TRBD2	TRBV6-5	.	TRBJ2-3	CASRTSGGLGTQYF	TGTGCCAGTAGGACTAGCGGTGGCCTTGGTACGCAGTATTTT
TRBD2	TRBV10-3	.	TRBJ2-1	CAISELAGDEQFF	TGTGCCATCAGTGAGCTAGCGGGAGATGAGCAGTTCTTC
TRBD2	TRBV19	.	TRBJ2-1	CASALRLAGIIEQFF	TGTGCCAGTGCCCTCCGACTAGCGGGTATTATTGAGCAGTTCTTC
.	TRBV12-5	.	TRBJ1-1	CASGLGKLTTEAFF	TGTGCTAGTGGTTTGGGAAAGCTTACCACTGAAGCTTTCTTT
TRBD2	TRBV27	.	TRBJ2-2	CASRVAGEGTGELFF	TGTGCCAGCAGAGTAGCGGGAGAGGGCACCGGGGAGCTGTTTTTT
.	TRBV6-5	.	TRBJ2-3	CASSYSSGTDTQYF	TGTGCCAGCAGTTACTCTTCAGGGACAGATACGCAGTATTTT
.	TRBV6-5	.	TRBJ2-1	CASSKYRDNEQFF	TGTGCCAGCAGTAAATACAGAGACAATGAGCAGTTCTTC
.	TRBV11-3	.	TRBJ1-6	CATDISYNSPLHF	TGTGCCACCGACATATCCTATAATTCACCCCTCCACTTT
TRBD2	TRBV15	.	TRBJ2-3	CATSGGREGSTDTQYF	TGTGCCACCAGCGGAGGAAGGGAGGGATCCACAGATACGCAGTATTTT
TRBD2	TRBV30	.	TRBJ2-3	CAWTGTGTSGGPAQYF	TGTGCCTGGACTGGAACCGGGACTAGCGGGGGTCCCGCGCAGTATTTT
TRBD1	TRBV7-9	.	TRBJ1-1	CASSLLGQNIYTEAFF	TGTGCCAGCAGCTTATTGGGACAGAATATTTACACTGAAGCTTTCTTT
TRBD1	TRBV30	.	TRBJ2-3	CACRIVDRGPDTQYF	TGTGCCTGCAGAATAGTCGACAGGGGCCCAGATACGCAGTATTTT
.	TRBV6-5	.	TRBJ2-1	CASSLGPEQFF	TGTGCCAGCAGTTTGGGGCCTGAGCAGTTCTTC
TRBD2	TRBV7-2	.	TRBJ2-2	CASRDLLAGDHTGELFF	TGTGCCAGCAGGGACCTACTAGCGGGGGACCATACCGGGGAGCTGTTTTTT
.	TRBV10-3	.	TRBJ1-3	CAISELVRGNTIYF	TGTGCCATCAGTGAACTTGTCAGGGGCAACACCATATATTTT
TRBD1	TRBV5-4	.	TRBJ1-1	CASRGQGNTEAFF	TGTGCCAGCAGGGGACAGGGGAACACTGAAGCTTTCTTT
.	TRBV7-6	few	TRBJ1-1	CASSLSVNTEAFF	TGTGCCAGCAGCTTATCCGTTAACACTGAAGCTTTCTTT
TRBD1	TRBV6-4	.	TRBJ1-5	CASSDSDRQGAGKGGNQPQHF	TGTGCCAGCAGTGACTCTGACCGACAGGGGGCTGGAAAGGGGGGCAATCAGCCCCAGCATTTT
.	TRBV2	.	TRBJ2-7	CASSEATSGRVYYEQYF	TGTGCCAGCAGTGAAGCTACAAGTGGCAGGGTGTACTACGAGCAGTACTTC
TRBD2	TRBV2	.	TRBJ2-3	CASSDRAGEQYF	TGTGCCAGCAGTGATCGAGCGGGGGAGCAGTATTTT
.	TRBV28	.	TRBJ2-1	CASSPNSNSYNEQFF	TGTGCCAGCAGCCCAAATAGCAACTCCTACAATGAGCAGTTCTTC
.	TRBV19	.	TRBJ1-3	CASSIVGFESSGNTIYF	TGTGCCAGTAGTATAGTTGGTTTCGAGAGCTCTGGAAACACCATATATTTT
TRBD2	TRBV15	.	TRBJ2-2	CATSRSKRERAGELFF	TGTGCCACCAGCAGATCCAAGCGGGAGAGGGCCGGGGAGCTGTTTTTT
.	TRBV27	many	TRBJ1-3	CASSLFWATPGNTIYF	TGTGCCAGCAGTTTATTTTGGGCCACGCCTGGAAACACCATATATTTT
TRBD2	TRBV7-2	.	TRBJ2-3	CASSSAGPAQYF	TGTGCCAGCAGCTCAGCGGGGCCGGCGCAGTATTTT
.	TRBV27	.	TRBJ2-5	CASSFSRGETQYF	TGTGCCAGCAGTTTCAGCAGAGGGGAGACCCAGTACTTC
.	TRBV27	.	TRBJ1-6	CASSQLGWGRDSPLHF	TGTGCCAGCAGTCAGTTGGGCTGGGGCAGGGATTCACCCCTCCACTTT
TRBD2	TRBV7-3	.	TRBJ2-7	CASSLLPGLAGDYEQYF	TGTGCCAGCAGCTTACTACCCGGACTAGCGGGGGACTACGAGCAGTACTTC
.	TRBV6-5	.	TRBJ1-1	CASSYSSLETTEAFF	TGTGCCAGCAGTTACTCTAGCCTCGAGACCACTGAAGCTTTCTTT
.	TRBV7-9	few	TRBJ1-4	CAIPIQGGEKLFF	TGTGCCATCCCAATACAGGGTGGTGAAAAACTGTTTTTT